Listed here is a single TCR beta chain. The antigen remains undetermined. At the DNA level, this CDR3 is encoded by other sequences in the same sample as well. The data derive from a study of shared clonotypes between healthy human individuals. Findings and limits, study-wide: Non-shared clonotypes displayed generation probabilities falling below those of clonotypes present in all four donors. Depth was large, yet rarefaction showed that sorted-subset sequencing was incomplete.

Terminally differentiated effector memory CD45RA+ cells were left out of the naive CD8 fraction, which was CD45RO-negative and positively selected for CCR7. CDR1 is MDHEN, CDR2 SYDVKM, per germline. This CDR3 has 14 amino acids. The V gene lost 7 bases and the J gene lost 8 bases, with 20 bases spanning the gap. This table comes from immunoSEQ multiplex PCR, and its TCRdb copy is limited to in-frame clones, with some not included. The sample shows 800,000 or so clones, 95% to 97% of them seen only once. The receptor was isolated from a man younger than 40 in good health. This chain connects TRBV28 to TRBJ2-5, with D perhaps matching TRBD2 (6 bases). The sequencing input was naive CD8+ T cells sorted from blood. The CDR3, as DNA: TGTGCCAGCACCTTGGAGCCCCCGGCGGGAACCCAGTACTTC. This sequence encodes CASTLEPPAGTQYF.